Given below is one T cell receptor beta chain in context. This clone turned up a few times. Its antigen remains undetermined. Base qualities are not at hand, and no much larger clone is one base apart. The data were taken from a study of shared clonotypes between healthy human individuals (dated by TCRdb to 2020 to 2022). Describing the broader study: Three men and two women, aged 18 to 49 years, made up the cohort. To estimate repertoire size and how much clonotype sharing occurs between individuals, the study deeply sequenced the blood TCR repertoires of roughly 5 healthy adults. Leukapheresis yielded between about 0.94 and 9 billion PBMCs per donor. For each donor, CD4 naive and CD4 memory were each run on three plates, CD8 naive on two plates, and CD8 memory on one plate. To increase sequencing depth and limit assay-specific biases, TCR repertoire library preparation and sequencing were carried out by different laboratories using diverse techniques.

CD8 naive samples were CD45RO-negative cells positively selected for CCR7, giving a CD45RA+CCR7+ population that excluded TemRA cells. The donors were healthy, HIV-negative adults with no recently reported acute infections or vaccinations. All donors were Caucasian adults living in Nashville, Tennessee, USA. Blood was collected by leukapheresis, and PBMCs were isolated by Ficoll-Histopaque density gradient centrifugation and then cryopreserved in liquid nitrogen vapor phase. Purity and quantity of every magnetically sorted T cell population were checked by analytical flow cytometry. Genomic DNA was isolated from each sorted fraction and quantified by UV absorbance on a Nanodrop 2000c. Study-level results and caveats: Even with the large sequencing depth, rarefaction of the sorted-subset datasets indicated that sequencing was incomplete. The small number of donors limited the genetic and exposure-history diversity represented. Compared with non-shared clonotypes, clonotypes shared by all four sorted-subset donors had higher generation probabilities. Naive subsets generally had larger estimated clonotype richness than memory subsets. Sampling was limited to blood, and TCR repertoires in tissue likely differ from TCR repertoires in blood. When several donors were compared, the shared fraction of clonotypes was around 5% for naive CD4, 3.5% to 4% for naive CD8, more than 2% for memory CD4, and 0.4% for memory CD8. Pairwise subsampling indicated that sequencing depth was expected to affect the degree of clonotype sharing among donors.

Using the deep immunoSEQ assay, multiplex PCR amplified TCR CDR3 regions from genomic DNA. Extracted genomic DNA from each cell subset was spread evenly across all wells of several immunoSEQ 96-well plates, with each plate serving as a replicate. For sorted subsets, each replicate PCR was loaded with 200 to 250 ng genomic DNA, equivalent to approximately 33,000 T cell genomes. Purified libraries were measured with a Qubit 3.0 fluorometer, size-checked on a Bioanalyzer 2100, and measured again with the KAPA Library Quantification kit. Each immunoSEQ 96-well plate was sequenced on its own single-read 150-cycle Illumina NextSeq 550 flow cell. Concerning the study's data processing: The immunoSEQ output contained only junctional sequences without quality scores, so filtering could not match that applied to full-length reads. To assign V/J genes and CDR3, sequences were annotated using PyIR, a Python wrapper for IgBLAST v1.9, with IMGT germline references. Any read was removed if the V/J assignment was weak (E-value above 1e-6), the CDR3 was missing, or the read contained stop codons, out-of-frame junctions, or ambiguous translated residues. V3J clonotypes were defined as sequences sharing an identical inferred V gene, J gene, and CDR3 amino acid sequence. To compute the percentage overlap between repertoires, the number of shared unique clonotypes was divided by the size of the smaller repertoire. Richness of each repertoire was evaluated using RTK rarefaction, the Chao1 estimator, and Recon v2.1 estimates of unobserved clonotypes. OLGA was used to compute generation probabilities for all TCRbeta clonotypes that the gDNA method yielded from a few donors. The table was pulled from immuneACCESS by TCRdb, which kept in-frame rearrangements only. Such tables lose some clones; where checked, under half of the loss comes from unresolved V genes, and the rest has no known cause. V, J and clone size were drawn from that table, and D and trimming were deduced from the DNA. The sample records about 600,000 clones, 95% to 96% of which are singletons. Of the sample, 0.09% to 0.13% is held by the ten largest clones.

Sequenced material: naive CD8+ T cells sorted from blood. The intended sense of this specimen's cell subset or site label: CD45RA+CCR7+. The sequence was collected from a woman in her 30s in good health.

Here is the DNA: TGTGCCACCAGCAGAGATGAAGCTGAGCCCCAGCATTTT. Translated, this gives CATSRDEAEPQHF. The sequence is built from TRBV15 and TRBJ1-5; no D gene call is confident. In the germline V gene (reference sequence), CDR1 corresponds to LNHNV and CDR2 to YYDKDF. Between the V and J ends, shortened by 0 bases and 8 bases respectively, the junction contains 8 bases. CDR3 length: 13 amino acids, cysteine to phenylalanine. The kept DNA is CDR3 alone, 39 bases in frame from the first base.